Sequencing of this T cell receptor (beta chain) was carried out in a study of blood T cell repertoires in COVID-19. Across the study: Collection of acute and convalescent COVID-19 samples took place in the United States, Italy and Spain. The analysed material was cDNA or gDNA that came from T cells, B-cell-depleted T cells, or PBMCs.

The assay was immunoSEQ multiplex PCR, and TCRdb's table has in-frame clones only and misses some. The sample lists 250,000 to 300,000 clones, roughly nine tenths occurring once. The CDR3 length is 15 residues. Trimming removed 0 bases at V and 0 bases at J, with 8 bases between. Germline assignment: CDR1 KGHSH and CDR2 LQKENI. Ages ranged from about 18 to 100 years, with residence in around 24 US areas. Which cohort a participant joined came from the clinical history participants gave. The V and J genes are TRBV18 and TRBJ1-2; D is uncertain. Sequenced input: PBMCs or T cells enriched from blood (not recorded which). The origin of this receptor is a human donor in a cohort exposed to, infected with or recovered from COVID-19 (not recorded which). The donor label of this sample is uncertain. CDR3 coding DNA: TGTGCCAGCTCACCACCCACTTCCGCTAACTATGGCTACACCTTC. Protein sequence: CASSPPTSANYGYTF.